The clone carrying this TCR beta chain came up many times. Its matching antigen is unknown. The data derive from a study of T cells in Graves' hyperthyroidism and ophthalmopathy. Trimming cost V 1 base and J 5 bases, with 9 bases left between them. The germline V gene encodes CDR1 SNHLY and CDR2 FYNNEI. The CDR3 is made up of 14 amino acids. RNA transcripts provided the source from which TCR beta CDR3 regions were amplified. HTBI primers were employed in a first-round RT-PCR of the TCR CDR3. TCRdb passed the multiplex PCR reads through MiXCR, listing each CDR3 protein once. The sample holds around 600,000 distinct CDR3 sequences; approximately 15% are singletons and the top ten take roughly 3.5%. Using over 8.5 ml of fresh peripheral blood, PBMCs were prepared. Notes on the study in general: Blood shared most expanded thyroid clonotypes above 0.001.

The sequence was obtained from a woman between 40 and 50 years old with Graves' ophthalmopathy. Sequenced: blood. The chain links TRBV2 to TRBJ2-1; a weak D match, TRBD2 (6 bases). CDR3 protein: CASSEGDWDNEQFF. The CDR3 bases are TGTGCCAGCAGTGAAGGGGACTGGGACAATGAGCAGTTCTTC.